A single sample is the source of the 17 T cell receptor beta chains below, sequenced in a study of early T cells in non-severe SARS-CoV-2 infection. TCRdb re-called the 5' RACE reads with MiXCR, one entry per CDR3 protein. The sample lists about 71,000 distinct CDR3 sequences; about 14% were seen once. This sample comprised whole blood, obtained at baseline. The receptor source for this set is an adult who was a healthcare worker with PCR-confirmed SARS-CoV-2 infection or an uninfected control (not recorded which).

Here the CDR3 reads CASSTGPGSYEQYF. DNA for the CDR3: TGTGCCAGCAGTACGGGGCCCGGCTCCTACGAGCAGTACTTC. The chain uses TRBV28 and TRBJ2-7, with D possibly being TRBD1 or TRBD2 (5 bases each). The germline V gene encodes CDR1 MDHEN and CDR2 SYDVKM. This CDR3 spans 14 amino acids. V was shortened by 5 bases and J by 0 bases, with 11 bases between the two germline ends.

The V call is TRBV20-1, the J call TRBJ2-5; 8 bases line up with TRBD2. The J segment lost 3 bases and the V segment lost 3 bases, leaving 3 bases of the junction unmatched. CDR1 and CDR2 (germline): DFQATT, SNEGSKA (reference sequence). CDR3 length: 13 residues. CDR3: CSASTGGEETQYF. CDR3 bases: TGCAGTGCTAGTACGGGAGGGGAAGAGACCCAGTACTTC.

The V and J genes are TRBV20-1 and TRBJ2-3; D might be TRBD1 (5 bases). Trimming took 7 bases from V and 0 from J, leaving 14 bases between them. The V gene's germline CDR1 is DFQATT and CDR2 SNEGSKA (reference sequence). This CDR3 spans 14 amino acids. The CDR3 nucleotides read TGCAGTGTTCAGGGCGGAACTAGCACAGATACGCAGTATTTT. Protein product: CSVQGGTSTDTQYF.

The V call is TRBV4-2, the J call TRBJ2-3, with TRBD2 matching over 13 bases. CDR1 LGHNA and CDR2 YNFKEQ come from the germline V gene. Germline trimming cut 1 base from V and 4 bases from J; bases unmatched to any gene: 8. CDR3 length equals 18 residues. The CDR3 DNA follows: TGTGCCAGCAGCCAAGTAACTAGCGGGAGGGGTGACGCAGATACGCAGTATTTT. It yields the protein CASSQVTSGRGDADTQYF.

V usage is TRBV30 and J usage is TRBJ2-2; either TRBD1 or TRBD2 may supply D (5 bases each). Germline values: CDR1 GTSNPN, CDR2 SVGIG (reference sequence). V was shortened by 3 bases and J by 0 bases, with 11 bases between the two germline ends. The CDR3 is made up of 15 amino acids. The CDR3 region has the DNA TGTGCCTGGAGGGGGGATAATTCGAACACCGGGGAGCTGTTTTTT. It codes for CAWRGDNSNTGELFF.

This clonotype was seen at least ten times. The V and J genes are TRBV20-1 and TRBJ1-2; D may be TRBD1 (6 bases). From germline, CDR1 is DFQATT and CDR2 SNEGSKA (reference sequence). The CDR3 sequence is 16 residues long. V was shortened by 5 bases and J by 0 bases, with 19 bases between the two germline ends. The DNA for the CDR3 is TGCAGTGCTCGCCCCTCGACAGGCGAAGCTAACTATGGCTACACCTTC. This sequence encodes CSARPSTGEANYGYTF.

This clonotype was observed a handful of times. The CDR3 DNA reads as TGCAGTGCTAGGGCTCCGACTAGCGGGAGTGACGAGCAGTACTTC. Translating it yields CSARAPTSGSDEQYF. The chain has TRBV20-1 and TRBJ2-7; 12 positions match TRBD2. J gave up 5 bases and V 3 bases, and 8 bases lay outside the gene matches. Germline assignment: CDR1 DFQATT and CDR2 SNEGSKA (reference sequence). This CDR3 region has 15 residues.

This clonotype was seen repeatedly, ten times or more. The chain has TRBV2 and TRBJ2-2; 8 bases map to TRBD1. Germline CDR1 is SNHLY and CDR2 is FYNNEI. The CDR3 has 16 residues. Losses at the gene ends were 7 bases for V and 6 bases for J; bases not matched to a gene: 13. CDR3 DNA sequence: TGTGCCAGCAAGGAGGGACAGGTCGTTTCGTCCGGGGAGCTGTTTTTT. Protein: CASKEGQVVSSGELFF.

The chain couples TRBV5-1 to TRBJ1-1; 10 nucleotides match TRBD1. This CDR3 has 14 residues. Germline V gene data show CDR1 as SGHRS and CDR2 as YFSETQ. V trimming: 4 bases; J trimming: 3 bases; junction bases outside the gene matches: 3. CDR3 in amino acids: CASSRQGADTEAFF. DNA for the CDR3: TGCGCCAGCAGCCGACAGGGGGCGGACACTGAAGCTTTCTTT.

The chain combines TRBV3-1 with TRBJ2-1; TRBD2 matches 7 bases. The CDR3 spans 15 residues. In germline, CDR1 is LGHDT, CDR2 YNNKEL (reference sequence). V gave up 4 bases and J gave up 5 bases; unmatched junction bases: 8. The CDR3: CASSRATSSDNEQFF. The DNA of the CDR3 is TGTGCCAGCAGCCGGGCGACTAGCAGCGACAATGAGCAGTTCTTC.

The chain has TRBV29-1 and TRBJ2-1, with 12 bases aligning to TRBD1. With V trimmed by 8 bases and J by 7 bases, 9 bases remained unmatched. The germline CDR1 and CDR2 sequences are SQVTM and ANQGSEA. This CDR3 region has 14 residues. CDR3 sequence: CSSGWDRGRNEQFF. DNA of the CDR3: TGCAGCTCGGGCTGGGACAGGGGGCGGAATGAGCAGTTCTTC.

This chain joins TRBV6-5 and TRBJ2-7, with TRBD1 matching 7 bases. The CDR3 spans 14 residues. Germline V gives CDR1 MNHEY, CDR2 SVGAGI. The J segment lost 0 bases and the V segment lost 4 bases, leaving 3 bases of the junction unmatched. CDR3 sequence: CASSSTGPSYEQYF. In DNA form, the CDR3 reads TGTGCCAGCAGTTCGACAGGGCCCTCCTACGAGCAGTACTTC.

This clonotype was counted a few times. This chain joins TRBV28 and TRBJ1-6, with a tentative D call TRBD1 (6 bases). V was shortened by 5 bases and J by 0 bases, with 8 bases between the two germline ends. Germline V CDR1 and CDR2: MDHEN, SYDVKM. This CDR3 spans 15 amino acids. The CDR3 here is CASSQDSSYNSPLHF. The CDR3 DNA sequence: TGTGCCAGCAGTCAGGACAGCTCCTATAATTCACCCCTCCACTTT. The entire variable domain, with the rest obtained from reference TRBV28 and TRBJ1-6, is as follows: DVKVTQSSRYLVKRTGEKVFLECVQDMDHENMFWYRQDPGLGLRLIYFSYDVKMKEKGDIPEGYSVSREKKERFSLILESASTNQTSMYLCASSQDSSYNSPLHFGNGTRLTVT.

The genes are TRBV19 and TRBJ2-7; 10 nucleotides align to TRBD2. Trimming took 4 bases from V and 3 from J; bases not matched to a gene: 12. CDR1 is LNHDA and CDR2 is SQIVND in the germline V gene (reference sequence). CDR3 size: 17 residues. CDR3 sequence (DNA): TGTGCCAGTAGTACCCTTTCGGGACTAGCGAAGATCTACGAGCAGTACTTC. It codes for CASSTLSGLAKIYEQYF.

This clonotype was recorded at least ten times. The CDR3 nucleotides read TGTGCCATCAGTATCGGACAGGGCGGTCAGCCCCAGCATTTT. Amino acids: CAISIGQGGQPQHF. The chain uses TRBV10-3 and TRBJ1-5, with TRBD1 matching over 8 bases. The CDR3 is 14 residues long. The germline V gene has CDR1 ENHRY and CDR2 SYGVKD. Trimming removed 5 bases from V and 6 bases from J; junction bases left unmatched: 6.

This clonotype was seen more than once but under ten times. V is TRBV29-1 and J is TRBJ2-7; D is tentatively TRBD1 or TRBD2 (5 bases each). The germline V gene has CDR1 SQVTM and CDR2 ANQGSEA. CDR3 size: 15 residues. V lost 7 bases to trimming and J lost 3 bases, with 22 bases between them. The CDR3 loop reads CSAVPGPVTLYEQYF. CDR3 sequence (DNA): TGCAGCGCGGTTCCGGGACCTGTTACCCTCTACGAGCAGTACTTC.

This clonotype was observed a handful of times. This chain uses TRBV24-1 with TRBJ2-5, with 7 bases identical to TRBD1. The CDR3 runs 15 residues. The germline V gene has CDR1 KGHDR and CDR2 SFDVKD. The trim removed 5 bases at V and 4 bases at J, leaving 9 bases unmatched. Written as DNA, the CDR3 is TGTGCCACCAGTGCTTCACAGGGGTCAGGAGAGACCCAGTACTTC. It yields the protein CATSASQGSGETQYF.